These T cell receptor beta chains were read from a single sample in a study of Ad26.COV2.S vaccination and SARS-CoV-2 variants. Produced via immunoSEQ multiplex PCR; TCRdb's table is partial and in-frame only. The sample records around 340,000 clones, 75% to 90% being singletons. The sample was peripheral blood, taken in a trial of Ad26.COV2.S vaccine versus placebo. The receptors were sampled from a person aged 18 to 65 who received the Ad26.COV2.S COVID-19 vaccine or a placebo. Both conserved end residues are part of each CDR3. Fields, in order: J gene, clone size, D gene, V gene, CDR3 DNA, CDR3 protein. The D gene is left open where the match is weak. Size tells how often a clone was seen (once, few, many) or the class of an expanded clone, and some rows leave it out.

j_gene: TRBJ2-5
abundance: .
d_gene: .
v_gene: TRBV28
CDR3nt: TGTGCCAGCACCCTGGACGGCCATCAAGAGACCCAGTACTTC
CDR3aa: CASTLDGHQETQYF

j_gene: TRBJ2-7
abundance: .
d_gene: TRBD1
v_gene: TRBV7-9
CDR3nt: TGTGCCAGCAGCCTCGCCGGGACAGTTAATTCCTACGAGCAGTACTTC
CDR3aa: CASSLAGTVNSYEQYF

j_gene: TRBJ2-1
abundance: .
d_gene: .
v_gene: TRBV5-6
CDR3nt: TGTGCCAGCAGCCGGGACTCCCCCTACAATGAGCAGTTCTTC
CDR3aa: CASSRDSPYNEQFF

j_gene: TRBJ2-2
abundance: .
d_gene: TRBD2
v_gene: TRBV9
CDR3nt: TGTGCCAGCGGGGCACCGAGGGGACTAGCGCCTTCGAGAACCGGGGAGCTGTTTTTT
CDR3aa: CASGAPRGLAPSRTGELFF

j_gene: TRBJ1-2
abundance: .
d_gene: .
v_gene: TRBV25-1
CDR3nt: TGTGCCAGCAGTGAATTGGGTTCCGTGGCTGGCTACACCTTC
CDR3aa: CASSELGSVAGYTF

j_gene: TRBJ2-2
abundance: .
d_gene: .
v_gene: TRBV10-3
CDR3nt: TGTGCCATCAGTAGTCCGGAAGGGTACGCCGGGGAGCTGTTTTTT
CDR3aa: CAISSPEGYAGELFF

j_gene: TRBJ1-2
abundance: .
d_gene: .
v_gene: TRBV4-2
CDR3nt: TGTGCCAGCAGCCAACTCTCCGGGACAAACGGTGGCTACACCTTC
CDR3aa: CASSQLSGTNGGYTF

j_gene: TRBJ2-7
abundance: .
d_gene: .
v_gene: TRBV4-1
CDR3nt: TGCGCCAGCAGCCAAGACCCAGGTACCTCCTACGAGCAGTACTTC
CDR3aa: CASSQDPGTSYEQYF

j_gene: TRBJ1-2
abundance: .
d_gene: .
v_gene: TRBV12-3/TRBV12-4
CDR3nt: TGTGCCAGCAGTTTCCCTAACTATGGCTACACCTTC
CDR3aa: CASSFPNYGYTF

j_gene: TRBJ1-5
abundance: few
d_gene: .
v_gene: TRBV19
CDR3nt: TGTGCCAGTAGTATATGGGGCTCGGGGAGCGATCAGCCCCAGCATTTT
CDR3aa: CASSIWGSGSDQPQHF

j_gene: TRBJ2-7
abundance: .
d_gene: .
v_gene: TRBV12-3/TRBV12-4
CDR3nt: TGTGCCAGCAGAGTGGACATCGAGCAGTACTTC
CDR3aa: CASRVDIEQYF

j_gene: TRBJ1-2
abundance: .
d_gene: .
v_gene: TRBV12-3/TRBV12-4
CDR3nt: TGTGCCAGCAGTGTGGATACCGTCAATGGCTACACCTTC
CDR3aa: CASSVDTVNGYTF

j_gene: TRBJ2-7
abundance: once
d_gene: .
v_gene: TRBV27
CDR3nt: TGTGCCAGCAGTTTATCGAATTGGTACAGTCCGACCTACGAGCAGTACTTC
CDR3aa: CASSLSNWYSPTYEQYF

j_gene: TRBJ1-5
abundance: .
d_gene: .
v_gene: TRBV6-2/TRBV6-3
CDR3nt: TGTGCCAGCAGTGGAAAGTGGAAGCCCCAGCATTTT
CDR3aa: CASSGKWKPQHF

j_gene: TRBJ1-5
abundance: .
d_gene: .
v_gene: TRBV6-2/TRBV6-3
CDR3nt: TGTGCCAGCAGTTACCCGGCCTGGGGGAGTCAGCTAAATCAGCCCCAGCATTTT
CDR3aa: CASSYPAWGSQLNQPQHF

j_gene: TRBJ1-1
abundance: .
d_gene: .
v_gene: TRBV11-3
CDR3nt: TGTGCCAGCAGCCTAACCCTGAACACTGAAGCTTTCTTT
CDR3aa: CASSLTLNTEAFF

j_gene: TRBJ2-5
abundance: .
d_gene: TRBD1
v_gene: TRBV28
CDR3nt: TGTGCCAGCAGTTTAAGGGTGGGGACAGATAACCAAGAGACCCAGTACTTC
CDR3aa: CASSLRVGTDNQETQYF

j_gene: TRBJ2-7
abundance: .
d_gene: .
v_gene: TRBV7-9
CDR3nt: TGTGCCAGCAGCTTAGCCAGGGATGCAAGCTACGAGCAGTACTTC
CDR3aa: CASSLARDASYEQYF

j_gene: TRBJ2-1
abundance: .
d_gene: .
v_gene: TRBV7-9
CDR3nt: TGTGCCAGCAGCTCCACTAATACAGGGAATGAGCAGTTCTTC
CDR3aa: CASSSTNTGNEQFF

j_gene: TRBJ2-6
abundance: .
d_gene: TRBD1
v_gene: TRBV5-6
CDR3nt: TGTGCCAGCAGCCCAGGGGGTTGGGCCAACGTCCTGACTTTC
CDR3aa: CASSPGGWANVLTF

j_gene: TRBJ2-7
abundance: .
d_gene: .
v_gene: TRBV5-1
CDR3nt: TGCGCCAGCAGCTTTTGGGGGGCGGAATACGAGCAGTACTTC
CDR3aa: CASSFWGAEYEQYF

j_gene: TRBJ1-4
abundance: .
d_gene: .
v_gene: TRBV4-1
CDR3nt: TGCGCCAGCAGCCAAGATGTCAGCCGGACAGTCGAAAAACTGTTTTTT
CDR3aa: CASSQDVSRTVEKLFF

j_gene: TRBJ2-7
abundance: .
d_gene: TRBD2
v_gene: TRBV28
CDR3nt: TGTGCCAGCAGTTTATATACTAGCGGGAGGGCTTACGAGCAGTACTTC
CDR3aa: CASSLYTSGRAYEQYF

j_gene: TRBJ2-3
abundance: .
d_gene: .
v_gene: TRBV11-1
CDR3nt: TGTGCCAGCAGCGCAAGTGGGCGCGGAGATACGCAGTATTTT
CDR3aa: CASSASGRGDTQYF

j_gene: TRBJ1-2
abundance: few
d_gene: .
v_gene: TRBV10-3
CDR3nt: TGTGCCATCAGTGACCTCCAGGGGACCGACTATGGCTACACCTTC
CDR3aa: CAISDLQGTDYGYTF

j_gene: TRBJ2-7
abundance: .
d_gene: .
v_gene: TRBV25-1
CDR3nt: TGTGCCAGCACACAAGAGGGGCCCTCCTACGAGCAGTACTTC
CDR3aa: CASTQEGPSYEQYF

j_gene: TRBJ1-1
abundance: .
d_gene: .
v_gene: TRBV11-2
CDR3nt: TGTGCCAGCAGCTGGTTGAGTATAGGAACTGAAGCTTTCTTT
CDR3aa: CASSWLSIGTEAFF

j_gene: TRBJ1-2
abundance: .
d_gene: .
v_gene: TRBV5-6
CDR3nt: TGTGCCAGCAGCTTGACATCAGCCTATGGCTACACCTTC
CDR3aa: CASSLTSAYGYTF

j_gene: TRBJ1-6
abundance: .
d_gene: .
v_gene: TRBV7-9
CDR3nt: TGTGCCAGCAGCTCGGCACCCAATAATTCACCCCTCCACTTT
CDR3aa: CASSSAPNNSPLHF

j_gene: TRBJ2-7
abundance: .
d_gene: .
v_gene: TRBV10-3
CDR3nt: TGTGCCATCAGTGAAAAAGGAGGGACAGAGGGGTACGAGCAGTACTTC
CDR3aa: CAISEKGGTEGYEQYF

j_gene: TRBJ2-1
abundance: .
d_gene: .
v_gene: TRBV7-8
CDR3nt: TGTGCCAGCAGCTTAGCCCGGGGGCCATACAATGAGCAGTTCTTC
CDR3aa: CASSLARGPYNEQFF

j_gene: TRBJ1-4
abundance: .
d_gene: .
v_gene: TRBV4-3
CDR3nt: TGCGCCAGCAGCCAAGTGCTGGGGGGGCGCGGTAATGAAAAACTGTTTTTT
CDR3aa: CASSQVLGGRGNEKLFF

j_gene: TRBJ1-2
abundance: .
d_gene: .
v_gene: TRBV4-2
CDR3nt: TGTGCCAGCAGCCAAGATGTAGGGGCAGATGGCTACACCTTC
CDR3aa: CASSQDVGADGYTF

j_gene: TRBJ2-3
abundance: .
d_gene: TRBD2
v_gene: TRBV7-2
CDR3nt: TGTGCCAGCAGCTTAGGGCTAGCGGATCGCATAGGGCAGTATTTT
CDR3aa: CASSLGLADRIGQYF

j_gene: TRBJ2-7
abundance: .
d_gene: .
v_gene: TRBV28
CDR3nt: TGTGCCAGCAGTTCTGGGTTGAGCGAGCAGTACTTC
CDR3aa: CASSSGLSEQYF

j_gene: TRBJ2-3
abundance: once
d_gene: TRBD1
v_gene: TRBV4-2
CDR3nt: TGTGCCAGCAGCCAAGCCGAGGGGGCTGGGGCAGATACGCAGTATTTT
CDR3aa: CASSQAEGAGADTQYF

j_gene: TRBJ1-5
abundance: .
d_gene: .
v_gene: TRBV7-9
CDR3nt: TGTGCCAGCAGCTTATACGGGGATCAGCCCCAGCATTTT
CDR3aa: CASSLYGDQPQHF

j_gene: TRBJ2-7
abundance: .
d_gene: .
v_gene: TRBV27
CDR3nt: TGTGCCAGCAGTTCTTTAGGGAGAGGCGAGCAGTACTTC
CDR3aa: CASSSLGRGEQYF

j_gene: TRBJ1-1
abundance: .
d_gene: .
v_gene: TRBV24-1
CDR3nt: TGTGCCACCAGTGGCCTGAACACTGAAGCTTTCTTT
CDR3aa: CATSGLNTEAFF

j_gene: TRBJ2-2
abundance: .
d_gene: .
v_gene: TRBV25-1
CDR3nt: TGTGCCAGCAGTGTCCCTGGGGGCACCGGGGAGCTGTTTTTT
CDR3aa: CASSVPGGTGELFF